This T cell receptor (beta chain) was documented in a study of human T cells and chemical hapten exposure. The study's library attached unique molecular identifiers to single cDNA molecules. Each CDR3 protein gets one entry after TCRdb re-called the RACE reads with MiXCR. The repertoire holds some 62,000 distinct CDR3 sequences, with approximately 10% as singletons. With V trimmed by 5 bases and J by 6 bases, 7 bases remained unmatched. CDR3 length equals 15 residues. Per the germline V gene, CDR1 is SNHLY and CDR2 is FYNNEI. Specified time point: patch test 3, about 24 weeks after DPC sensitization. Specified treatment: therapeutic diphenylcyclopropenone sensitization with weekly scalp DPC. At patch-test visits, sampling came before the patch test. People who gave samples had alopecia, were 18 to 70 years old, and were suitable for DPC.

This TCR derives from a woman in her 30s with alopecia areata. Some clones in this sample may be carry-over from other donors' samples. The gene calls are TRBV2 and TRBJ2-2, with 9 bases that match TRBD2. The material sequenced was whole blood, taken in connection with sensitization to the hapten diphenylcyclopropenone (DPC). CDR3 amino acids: CASSRVAGEAGELFF. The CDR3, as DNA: TGTGCCAGCAGTAGGGTAGCGGGAGAGGCCGGGGAGCTGTTTTTT.